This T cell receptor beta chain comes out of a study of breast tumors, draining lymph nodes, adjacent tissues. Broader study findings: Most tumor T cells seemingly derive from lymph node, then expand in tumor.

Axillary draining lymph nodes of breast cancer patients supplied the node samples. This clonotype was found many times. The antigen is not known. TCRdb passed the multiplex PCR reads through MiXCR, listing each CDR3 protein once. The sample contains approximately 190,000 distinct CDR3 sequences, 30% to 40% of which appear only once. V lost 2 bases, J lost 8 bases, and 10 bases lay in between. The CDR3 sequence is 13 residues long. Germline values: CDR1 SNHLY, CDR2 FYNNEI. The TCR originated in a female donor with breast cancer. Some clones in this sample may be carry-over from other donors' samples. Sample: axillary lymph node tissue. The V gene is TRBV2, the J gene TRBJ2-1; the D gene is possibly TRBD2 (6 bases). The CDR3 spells CASSESGGDEQFF. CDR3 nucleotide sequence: TGTGCCAGCAGTGAATCAGGAGGGGATGAGCAGTTCTTC.